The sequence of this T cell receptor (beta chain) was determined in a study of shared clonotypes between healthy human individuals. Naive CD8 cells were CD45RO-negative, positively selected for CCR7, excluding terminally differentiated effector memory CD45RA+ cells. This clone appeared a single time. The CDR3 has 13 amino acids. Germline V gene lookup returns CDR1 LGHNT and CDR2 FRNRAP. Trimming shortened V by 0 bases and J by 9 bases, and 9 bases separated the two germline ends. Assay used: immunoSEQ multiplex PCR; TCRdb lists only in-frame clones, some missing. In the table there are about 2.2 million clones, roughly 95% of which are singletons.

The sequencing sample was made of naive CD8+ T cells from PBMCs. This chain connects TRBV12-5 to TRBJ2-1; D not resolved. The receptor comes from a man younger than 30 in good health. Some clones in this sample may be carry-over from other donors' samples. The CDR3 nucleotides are TGTGCTAGTGGTTTGGTCCTAGGCGGTGAGCAGTTCTTC. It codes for CASGLVLGGEQFF. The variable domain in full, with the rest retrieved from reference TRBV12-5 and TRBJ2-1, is DARVTQTPRHKVTEMGQEVTMRCQPILGHNTVFWYRQTMMQGLELLAYFRNRAPLDDSGMPKDRFSAEMPDATLATLKIQPSEPRDSAVYFCASGLVLGGEQFFGPGTRLTVL.